This T cell receptor (beta chain) was documented in a study of identifying expanded T cells in peripheral blood. About this clone: Its antigen is as yet unknown.

Findings and limits, study-wide: Variance in clone template counts between roughly 2-week samples significantly increased with total template count across all healthy donors.

In germline, CDR1 is MDHEN, CDR2 SYDVKM. This CDR3 is 17 amino acids long. V lost 4 bases and J 3 bases, leaving 21 bases between the germline ends. The data were produced by immunoSEQ multiplex PCR, yet TCRdb's version contains in-frame clones alone and is incomplete. This sample yields nearly 60,000 clones, of which approximately 90% are seen a single time; 3.6% belongs to the top ten. The TCR originated in a person aged 18 to 75 in good health. V and J are TRBV28 and TRBJ1-2, with D perhaps TRBD1 (5 bases). Sequencing was performed on blood. The CDR3 DNA is TGTGCCAGCAGTTATATTGTAGGGGCCGGAGGGGACTATGGCTACACCTTC. As protein: CASSYIVGAGGDYGYTF.